The 17 T cell receptor beta chains given below trace back to one sample, sequenced in a study of OX40 agonist ivuxolimab in advanced cancers. Generated by immunoSEQ multiplex PCR, the TCRdb table keeps only in-frame clones and is missing some. The sample lists about 100,000 clones, about 88% seen once, with around 0.16% in the top ten. The sequences come from CD4+ or CD8+ T cells sorted from blood, collected in a trial of the OX40 agonist ivuxolimab. Receptor source: an adult with an advanced solid tumor such as melanoma, head and neck, liver or kidney cancer.

The chain has TRBV11-2 and TRBJ2-5; TRBD1 matches 8 bases. V lost 2 bases, J lost 4 bases, and 3 bases stayed unmatched. CDR1 and CDR2 (germline): SGHAT, FQNNGV. The CDR3 length is 14 residues. The CDR3 bases are TGTGCCAGCAGCTTACAGGGGGCCAGAGAGACCCAGTACTTC. Translation: CASSLQGARETQYF.

The chain joins TRBV5-1 to TRBJ2-7; 11 bases are shared with TRBD2. CDR1 and CDR2 (germline): SGHRS, YFSETQ. The length of the CDR3 is 16 residues. The ends lost 0 bases at V and 2 bases at J; junction bases unmatched: 4. Written as DNA, the CDR3 is TGCGCCAGCAGCTTGGTGACTAGCGGGACTGCCTACGAGCAGTACTTC. This sequence encodes CASSLVTSGTAYEQYF.

The chain uses TRBV7-3 and TRBJ2-2; possible D gene TRBD2, 6 bases. The V end was cut by 1 base, the J end by 6 bases, with 18 bases between. This CDR3 spans 17 amino acids. From germline, CDR1 is SGHTA and CDR2 FQGTGA. For the CDR3, the DNA is TGTGCCAGCAGCTTAATGGCTAGCGCAATACCCCCCGGGGAGCTGTTTTTT. Translating gives CASSLMASAIPPGELFF. Filled out from reference TRBV7-3 and TRBJ2-2, the complete variable domain reads GAGVSQTPSNKVTEKGKYVELRCDPISGHTALYWYRQSLGQGPEFLIYFQGTGAADDSGLPNDRFFAVRPEGSVSTLKIQRTERGDSAVYLCASSLMASAIPPGELFFGEGSRLTVL.

V is TRBV7-2 and J is TRBJ2-5, with 7 bases lining up with TRBD2. In germline, CDR1 is SGHTA, CDR2 FQGNSA. V lost 2 bases and J lost 4; bases outside the gene matches: 7. The CDR3 runs 15 residues. DNA of the CDR3: TGTGCCAGCAGCTTAATGGGGGGGTTTAGAGAGACCCAGTACTTC. It is translated as CASSLMGGFRETQYF.

The CDR3 nucleotides read TGTGCCAGCACCCTACCGGCCAATGAGCAGTTCTTC. Translating gives CASTLPANEQFF. The chain is built from TRBV25-1 and TRBJ2-1; D unclear. CDR3 size: 12 residues. V was pared by 7 bases and J by 6 bases, with 10 bases between. The germline CDR1 and CDR2 sequences are MGHDK and SYGVNS.

CDR3 sequence: CAWSSGQGRTGELFF. CDR3 in DNA: TGTGCCTGGAGTTCGGGACAGGGGCGAACCGGGGAGCTGTTTTTT. V gene TRBV30 combines with J gene TRBJ2-2; the match to TRBD1 covers 10 bases. The CDR3 has 15 amino acids. The trim removed 2 bases at V and 5 bases at J, leaving 5 bases unmatched. Germline V lookup: CDR1 GTSNPN, CDR2 SVGIG (reference sequence).

On this clone itself: Other DNA sequences in this sample translate to the same CDR3. The chain is built from TRBV19 and TRBJ2-3; D is perhaps TRBD2 (6 bases). Trimming shortened V by 3 bases and J by 0 bases, and 7 bases separated the two germline ends. CDR3 size: 14 residues. Germline V gives CDR1 LNHDA, CDR2 SQIVND (reference sequence). The CDR3 is CASSISGSTDTQYF. For the CDR3, the DNA is TGTGCCAGTAGTATTAGCGGAAGCACAGATACGCAGTATTTT.

This clone was seen just once. The chain is built from TRBV11-1 and TRBJ2-5; D is perhaps TRBD2 (6 bases). Trimming pared 1 base from V and 1 base from J, leaving 13 bases between. The length of the CDR3 is 16 residues. Per the germline V gene, CDR1 is SGHAT and CDR2 is FQDESV (reference sequence). The CDR3 DNA follows: TGTGCCAGCAGCTTAGTAGGCGGGGTCATCCAAGAGACCCAGTACTTC. It yields the protein CASSLVGGVIQETQYF.

The V gene is TRBV2, the J gene TRBJ2-1; 9 bases match TRBD2. Germline CDR1 reads SNHLY; CDR2 reads FYNNEI. Germline trimming cut 2 bases from V and 7 bases from J; bases unmatched to any gene: 6. The CDR3 length is 15 residues. This CDR3 is CASSELAGGRNEQFF. The CDR3 nucleotides read TGTGCCAGCAGTGAACTTGCGGGGGGGCGGAATGAGCAGTTCTTC.

The J gene is TRBJ2-1, the V gene TRBV5-1; 9 positions agree with TRBD1. The CDR3 covers 15 residues. The junction had 9 bases not matched to a gene; V was cut back by 2 bases and J by 9 bases. Germline CDR1 SGHRS, CDR2 YFSETQ. The CDR3 DNA reads as TGCGCCAGCAGCTTTAGGACAGGGGTTTTTTCTGAGCAGTTCTTC. The encoded protein is CASSFRTGVFSEQFF.

V is TRBV30 and J is TRBJ2-7; 9 bases fit TRBD1. Looked up from germline, CDR1 is GTSNPN and CDR2 is SVGIG (reference sequence). Germline trimming cut 4 bases from V and 1 base from J; bases unmatched to any gene: 8. The CDR3 spans 15 residues. The CDR3 protein is CAWNTGQGTSYEQYF. The CDR3 nucleotides are TGTGCCTGGAACACTGGACAGGGGACTTCCTACGAGCAGTACTTC.

The genes are TRBV4-2 and TRBJ2-7; D not certain. Germline assignment: CDR1 LGHNA and CDR2 YNFKEQ. The germline V and J ends were trimmed by 3 bases and 0 bases, with 9 bases remaining between them. The CDR3 contains 14 residues. The CDR3 DNA follows: TGTGCCAGCAGCCACCCGGGTGACTCCTACGAGCAGTACTTC. Translated, it gives CASSHPGDSYEQYF.

The chain couples TRBV6-5 to TRBJ2-5; D possibly uses TRBD1 or TRBD2 (6 bases each). The CDR3 loop spans 15 amino acids. The germline gives CDR1 MNHEY, CDR2 SVGAGI. V dropped 6 bases and J dropped 4 bases, with 18 bases sitting between them. The CDR3 protein is CASSNTLGGPETQYF. The CDR3 DNA sequence: TGTGCCAGCAGCAACACCCTAGGGGGGCCAGAGACCCAGTACTTC.

Only a few counts were recorded for this clone. This rearrangement joins TRBV28 to TRBJ1-2; tentative D call: TRBD1 (5 bases). V shed 6 bases and J shed 4 bases, with 12 bases lying between them. Germline V gives CDR1 MDHEN, CDR2 SYDVKM. The CDR3 totals 13 residues. CDR3 amino acids: CASRDQGGYGYTF. The DNA of the CDR3 is TGTGCCAGCAGAGATCAGGGAGGCTATGGCTACACCTTC.

V gene TRBV11-2 combines with J gene TRBJ1-6, with 9 bases that match TRBD1. The J segment lost 4 bases and the V segment lost 6 bases, leaving 7 bases of the junction unmatched. Germline assignment: CDR1 SGHAT and CDR2 FQNNGV. The CDR3 contains 16 residues. The CDR3 nucleotides read TGTGCCAGCAGACCTACAGGGGGCGCGTATAATTCACCCCTCCACTTT. It specifies CASRPTGGAYNSPLHF.

This clone was seen only a few times. The V call is TRBV4-1, the J call TRBJ2-5, with 10 bases lining up with TRBD1. The CDR3 sequence is 15 residues long. With V trimmed by 4 bases and J by 3 bases, 5 bases remained unmatched. Germline V lookup: CDR1 MGHRA, CDR2 YSYEKL. CDR3: CASSLRDRGKETQYF. As DNA, the CDR3 is TGCGCCAGCAGCCTACGGGACAGGGGTAAAGAGACCCAGTACTTC.

V usage is TRBV14 and J usage is TRBJ1-2; possible D gene TRBD1, 5 bases. Germline CDR1 reads SGHDN; CDR2 reads FVKESK. This CDR3 is built from 14 residues. Trimming pared 0 bases from V and 2 bases from J, leaving 7 bases between. CDR3 DNA: TGTGCCAGCAGCCAAGATCGACAGAACTATGGCTACACCTTC. Translated, it gives CASSQDRQNYGYTF.